This T cell receptor (beta chain) stems from a study of blood T cell repertoires in COVID-19. Overall study: Nucleic acid was either cDNA or gDNA, and it came from T cells, B-cell-depleted T cells, or PBMCs.

Germline CDR1 and CDR2: SNHLY and FYNNEI. Between the trimmed V and J ends, which lost 5 bases and 5 bases, there was a span of 6 bases. The CDR3 sequence is 11 residues long. Only in-frame clones appear in the TCRdb table, and some are missing; sequencing was by immunoSEQ multiplex PCR. The sample holds about 250,000 clones; approximately 86% are singletons and the top ten take under 2%. The sequence derives from a woman aged 55-69 years who had recovered from COVID-19. The chain is built from TRBV2 and TRBJ2-5, with D uncertain. The sequenced sample consisted of peripheral blood. The CDR3 reads CASSLRETQYF. CDR3 coding DNA: TGTGCCAGCAGTCTGCGGGAGACCCAGTACTTC.